The 15 T cell receptor beta chains below were found in one sample sequenced in a study of blood T cell repertoires in COVID-19. Sequencing was performed with immunoSEQ multiplex PCR; in TCRdb, only in-frame clones are kept and a portion is missing. The sample includes roughly 53,000 clones, 82% seen only once; the top ten take more than 13%. Specimen: peripheral blood. These receptor sequences come from a human donor in a cohort sampled during active COVID-19.

V is TRBV5-6 and J is TRBJ2-1; 7 bases align to TRBD2. Germline V gene sequence: CDR1 SGHDT, CDR2 YYEEEE. After removal of 0 bases from V and 4 bases from J, the junction contained 7 bases not matched to a gene. The CDR3 sequence is 16 residues long. CDR3 nucleotides: TGTGCCAGCAGCTTGGATGGGGGGGAAATTTACAATGAGCAGTTCTTC. Protein sequence: CASSLDGGEIYNEQFF.

V is TRBV4-3 and J is TRBJ1-1, with D possibly matching TRBD1 (6 bases). This CDR3 has 16 residues. The germline CDR1 and CDR2 sequences are LGHNA and YSLEER. The V gene lost 4 bases and the J gene lost 2 bases, with 17 bases spanning the gap. CDR3 amino acids: CASSPYGGRGNTEAFF. The CDR3, as DNA: TGCGCCAGCAGCCCCTACGGGGGGCGAGGAAACACTGAAGCTTTCTTT.

This sequence joins TRBV7-8 and TRBJ2-5, with D possibly matching TRBD1 (6 bases). In germline, CDR1 is SGHVS, CDR2 FQNEAQ. V gave up 1 base and J gave up 6 bases, with 18 bases separating them. The CDR3 is 16 amino acids. CDR3 protein: CASSLGDGGPMKTQYF. The DNA for the CDR3 is TGTGCCAGCAGCTTAGGAGATGGGGGCCCCATGAAGACCCAGTACTTC.

The V call is TRBV7-9, the J call TRBJ1-4, with D perhaps matching TRBD1 (5 bases). V was cut by 6 bases and J by 3 bases, with 17 bases left in between. CDR1 SEHNR and CDR2 FQNEAQ come from the germline V gene (reference sequence). The CDR3 is made up of 16 amino acids. CDR3 nucleotide sequence: TGTGCCAGCAGACCCGCTGGTGGGGGGTCTAATGAAAAACTGTTTTTT. Its protein product is CASRPAGGGSNEKLFF.

The sample holds one count of this clone. This chain links TRBV27 with TRBJ2-3, with TRBD2 identical over 9 bases. V shed 11 bases, J shed 4 bases, and the junction held 7 bases outside the gene matches. Germline V gives CDR1 MNHEY, CDR2 SMNVEV (reference sequence). The CDR3 extends over 13 amino acids. This CDR3 is CASTRGGADTQYF. Here the CDR3 DNA reads TGTGCCTCAACCCGCGGGGGGGCAGATACGCAGTATTTT.

V and J are TRBV6-6 and TRBJ2-1; TRBD2 is a possible D gene (5 bases). CDR1 is MNHNY and CDR2 is SVGAGI in the germline V gene (reference sequence). The CDR3 covers 14 residues. Trimming removed 5 bases from V and 7 bases from J, with 15 bases in between. CDR3 bases: TGTGCCAGCAGTACCCGAGAGGGTAAGAATGAGCAGTTCTTC. Amino acids: CASSTREGKNEQFF.

J is TRBJ1-2 and V is TRBV30; perhaps TRBD1 as D (6 bases). The germline V gene encodes CDR1 GTSNPN and CDR2 SVGIG (reference sequence). The CDR3 is 14 amino acids. Trimming removed 0 bases from V and 1 base from J, with 9 bases in between. The CDR3 protein is CAWSVQGFNYGYTF. The CDR3 DNA reads TGTGCCTGGAGTGTCCAGGGGTTTAACTATGGCTACACCTTC.

The chain is built from TRBV7-9 and TRBJ1-3; TRBD1 might be the D (6 bases). V lost 4 bases and J 4 bases, leaving 14 bases between the germline ends. The V gene's germline CDR1 is SEHNR and CDR2 FQNEAQ (reference sequence). There are 15 residues in the CDR3. For the CDR3, the DNA is TGTGCCAGCAGCTCCACTCAGACAGGAGGAAACACCATATATTTT. Amino acid sequence: CASSSTQTGGNTIYF.

CDR3 sequence reads: CASSKGGPNRDGSNQPQHF. As DNA, the CDR3 is TGTGCCAGCAGCAAAGGGGGGCCTAACAGGGATGGGAGCAATCAGCCCCAGCATTTT. The chain couples TRBV21-1 to TRBJ1-5; the table's D gene call, TRBD1, was not cross checked with the DNA. TRBV21-1 is classified as a pseudogene. The CDR3 sequence is 19 residues long.

This clone was seen once. The gene calls are TRBV4-3 and TRBJ1-1, with TRBD1 matching over 8 bases. CDR3 length: 19 amino acids. Germline V gene lookup returns CDR1 LGHNA and CDR2 YSLEER. The ends lost 0 bases at V and 1 base at J; junction bases unmatched: 13. The CDR3 here is CASSQDWGRGRTKNTEAFF. The CDR3 DNA reads TGCGCCAGCAGCCAAGATTGGGGCAGGGGGCGGACTAAGAACACTGAAGCTTTCTTT.

The chain combines TRBV19 with TRBJ1-3; D remains ambiguous. V shed 6 bases and J shed 8 bases, with 14 bases lying between them. CDR1 and CDR2 (germline): LNHDA, SQIVND (reference sequence). This CDR3 region has 13 residues. This CDR3 is CASRSRGLDTIYF. The CDR3 nucleotides read TGTGCCAGTAGATCCCGCGGCTTAGACACCATATATTTT.

The chain is built from TRBV3-1 (or the pseudogene TRBV3-2) and TRBJ2-5, with TRBD1 matching 8 bases. Germline V CDR1 and CDR2: LGHDT, YNNKEL (reference sequence). The CDR3 has 13 amino acids. With V trimmed by 4 bases and J by 5 bases, 3 bases remained unmatched. This CDR3 reads CASSRTGRETQYF. CDR3 nucleotides: TGTGCCAGCAGCCGGACAGGGAGGGAGACCCAGTACTTC.

This chain joins TRBV3-1 (or the pseudogene TRBV3-2) and TRBJ2-7; D is undetermined. This CDR3 region has 15 residues. Per germline, CDR1 LGHDT and CDR2 YNNKEL (reference sequence). V gave up 0 bases and J gave up 0 bases, with 9 bases separating them. This chain's CDR3 is CASSQEWRSSYEQYF. The CDR3 region has the DNA TGTGCCAGCAGCCAAGAGTGGAGAAGCTCCTACGAGCAGTACTTC.

The chain uses TRBV19 and TRBJ2-3, with D possibly matching TRBD1 (5 bases). Trimming took off 10 bases at V and 0 bases at J, with 17 bases between the two ends. The CDR3 covers 15 residues. CDR1 and CDR2 from the germline V gene are LNHDA and SQIVND (reference sequence). The CDR3 loop reads CATSRTPSSTDTQYF. DNA for the CDR3: TGTGCCACCTCCCGGACACCCTCTAGCACAGATACGCAGTATTTT.

The gene calls are TRBV13 and TRBJ1-5, with TRBD1 identical over 9 bases. Unmatched junction bases numbered 5, after V lost 0 bases and J lost 2 bases. CDR3 length: 17 amino acids. Germline V gives CDR1 PRHDT, CDR2 FYEKMQ (reference sequence). The CDR3 protein is CASSLGNRGRGNQPQHF. CDR3 bases: TGTGCCAGCAGCTTAGGCAACAGGGGGCGTGGCAATCAGCCCCAGCATTTT.